The rows below give T cell receptor beta chains drawn from one sample of a study of PD-1 blockade in mismatch repair-deficient tumors. Sequenced by immunoSEQ multiplex PCR; TCRdb stores in-frame clones only, minus some. The table lists 100,000 to 150,000 clones, about 85% of them singletons, with roughly 13% in the top ten. Specimen: peripheral blood, collected 44 weeks after starting pembrolizumab. Receptors originate from an adult with mismatch repair-deficient cancer. The CDR3 runs from the conserved cysteine through the conserved F or W. Each record gives: V gene, CDR3 length, D gene, J gene, clone size, CDR3 protein, CDR3 DNA. D genes are given only for firm matches. Not all rows give a size; the values are once, few, many and, for expanded clones, a class.

v_call: TRBV5-5
cdr3_length: 14
d_call: -
j_call: TRBJ2-7
clone_size: -
cdr3_aa: CASSLRAGAYEQYF
cdr3_nt: TGTGCCAGCAGCTTGAGGGCTGGGGCCTACGAGCAGTACTTC

v_call: TRBV9
cdr3_length: 15
d_call: -
j_call: TRBJ2-3
clone_size: -
cdr3_aa: CASSLQVNSADTQYF
cdr3_nt: TGTGCCAGCAGCTTACAGGTTAATAGCGCAGATACGCAGTATTTT

v_call: TRBV7-9
cdr3_length: 12
d_call: -
j_call: TRBJ1-1
clone_size: once
cdr3_aa: CASSLTNTEAFF
cdr3_nt: TGTGCCAGCAGCCTCACGAACACTGAAGCTTTCTTT

v_call: TRBV4-1
cdr3_length: 17
d_call: -
j_call: TRBJ2-3
clone_size: -
cdr3_aa: CASSLEADKPSTNTQYF
cdr3_nt: TGCGCCAGCAGCCTTGAGGCGGACAAACCATCTACTAATACGCAGTATTTT

v_call: TRBV18
cdr3_length: 16
d_call: TRBD1
j_call: TRBJ1-1
clone_size: -
cdr3_aa: CASSPLGQGLNTEAFF
cdr3_nt: TGTGCCAGCTCACCCTTAGGACAGGGATTGAACACTGAAGCTTTCTTT

v_call: TRBV15
cdr3_length: 15
d_call: -
j_call: TRBJ2-7
clone_size: -
cdr3_aa: CATSRDYGQTYEQYF
cdr3_nt: TGTGCCACCAGCAGAGATTACGGACAGACCTACGAGCAGTACTTC

v_call: TRBV27
cdr3_length: 15
d_call: TRBD2
j_call: TRBJ2-1
clone_size: -
cdr3_aa: CASSISSGAYNEQFF
cdr3_nt: TGTGCCAGCAGTATCTCTAGCGGCGCCTACAATGAGCAGTTCTTC

v_call: TRBV6-6
cdr3_length: 14
d_call: -
j_call: TRBJ2-3
clone_size: -
cdr3_aa: CASSSDTFTDTQYF
cdr3_nt: TGTGCCAGCAGTTCGGACACATTCACAGATACGCAGTATTTT

v_call: TRBV30
cdr3_length: 11
d_call: TRBD1
j_call: TRBJ1-2
clone_size: few
cdr3_aa: CAWSADRARTF
cdr3_nt: TGTGCCTGGAGTGCCGACAGGGCCCGCACCTTC

v_call: TRBV9
cdr3_length: 13
d_call: -
j_call: TRBJ2-3
clone_size: -
cdr3_aa: CASSAQDEDTQYF
cdr3_nt: TGTGCCAGCAGCGCACAGGACGAAGATACGCAGTATTTT

v_call: TRBV10-3
cdr3_length: 12
d_call: TRBD1
j_call: TRBJ2-7
clone_size: -
cdr3_aa: CATWTGSSEQYF
cdr3_nt: TGTGCCACCTGGACAGGGAGTTCCGAGCAGTACTTC

v_call: TRBV4-3
cdr3_length: 16
d_call: -
j_call: TRBJ2-1
clone_size: few
cdr3_aa: CASSQDPSGGYNEQFF
cdr3_nt: TGCGCCAGCAGCCAAGATCCAAGCGGAGGTTACAATGAGCAGTTCTTC

v_call: TRBV19
cdr3_length: 14
d_call: TRBD2
j_call: TRBJ2-4
clone_size: once
cdr3_aa: CASRGGLIKNIQYF
cdr3_nt: TGTGCCAGTAGGGGGGGACTAATTAAAAACATTCAGTACTTC

v_call: TRBV4-3
cdr3_length: 14
d_call: -
j_call: TRBJ2-1
clone_size: -
cdr3_aa: CASSLEGWVDEQFF
cdr3_nt: TGCGCCAGCAGCCTAGAGGGCTGGGTCGATGAGCAGTTCTTC

v_call: TRBV11-2
cdr3_length: 14
d_call: TRBD2
j_call: TRBJ2-1
clone_size: -
cdr3_aa: CASASGSLMDEQFF
cdr3_nt: TGTGCCAGCGCCAGCGGGAGTCTTATGGATGAGCAGTTCTTC

v_call: TRBV29-1
cdr3_length: 14
d_call: TRBD1
j_call: TRBJ2-2
clone_size: -
cdr3_aa: CSVEKGARTGELFF
cdr3_nt: TGCAGCGTTGAAAAGGGGGCACGGACCGGGGAGCTGTTTTTT

v_call: TRBV7-8
cdr3_length: 10
d_call: -
j_call: TRBJ1-4
clone_size: -
cdr3_aa: CATDQEKLFF
cdr3_nt: TGTGCCACAGACCAGGAAAAACTGTTTTTT

v_call: TRBV11-3
cdr3_length: 15
d_call: TRBD2
j_call: TRBJ2-1
clone_size: -
cdr3_aa: CASSPRLAENNEQFF
cdr3_nt: TGTGCCAGCAGCCCTAGGCTAGCGGAGAACAATGAGCAGTTCTTC

v_call: TRBV7-9
cdr3_length: 13
d_call: -
j_call: TRBJ1-2
clone_size: -
cdr3_aa: CASSPGTHYGYTF
cdr3_nt: TGTGCCAGCAGCCCTGGGACACACTATGGCTACACCTTC

v_call: TRBV19
cdr3_length: 15
d_call: -
j_call: TRBJ2-2
clone_size: -
cdr3_aa: CASKGSRGFTGELFF
cdr3_nt: TGTGCCAGTAAAGGAAGCAGGGGCTTCACCGGGGAGCTGTTTTTT

v_call: TRBV7-9
cdr3_length: 15
d_call: TRBD1
j_call: TRBJ2-5
clone_size: once
cdr3_aa: CASSPEGQGTETQYF
cdr3_nt: TGTGCCAGCAGCCCCGAGGGACAGGGGACGGAGACCCAGTACTTC

v_call: TRBV7-9
cdr3_length: 15
d_call: -
j_call: TRBJ2-6
clone_size: -
cdr3_aa: CASSFLGTGANVLTF
cdr3_nt: TGTGCCAGCAGCTTTTTAGGGACCGGGGCCAACGTCCTGACTTTC

v_call: TRBV5-8
cdr3_length: 15
d_call: TRBD2
j_call: TRBJ2-3
clone_size: -
cdr3_aa: CASSSGGPLWDTQYF
cdr3_nt: TGTGCCAGCAGCTCGGGAGGCCCTTTATGGGATACGCAGTATTTT

v_call: TRBV5-6
cdr3_length: 16
d_call: TRBD2
j_call: TRBJ2-7
clone_size: -
cdr3_aa: CASSFLTSGRVDEQYF
cdr3_nt: TGTGCCAGCAGCTTTCTTACTAGCGGGAGGGTAGACGAGCAGTACTTC

v_call: TRBV18
cdr3_length: 16
d_call: -
j_call: TRBJ1-2
clone_size: -
cdr3_aa: CASSPLISEDIHGYTF
cdr3_nt: TGTGCCAGCTCACCACTAATCTCAGAAGATATTCATGGCTACACCTTC

v_call: TRBV6-1
cdr3_length: 14
d_call: -
j_call: TRBJ1-3
clone_size: -
cdr3_aa: CASSKTVIGNTIYF
cdr3_nt: TGTGCCAGCAGCAAGACAGTAATTGGAAACACCATATATTTT

v_call: TRBV5-6
cdr3_length: 16
d_call: -
j_call: TRBJ2-5
clone_size: -
cdr3_aa: CASSLGPGAPQETQYF
cdr3_nt: TGTGCCAGCAGCTTGGGGCCAGGGGCCCCCCAAGAGACCCAGTACTTC

v_call: TRBV9
cdr3_length: 15
d_call: TRBD2
j_call: TRBJ2-7
clone_size: once
cdr3_aa: CASSASGKGGTEQYF
cdr3_nt: TGTGCCAGCAGCGCTAGCGGGAAAGGAGGGACCGAGCAGTACTTC

v_call: TRBV12-5
cdr3_length: 13
d_call: TRBD1
j_call: TRBJ2-7
clone_size: -
cdr3_aa: CASAMDRYYEQYF
cdr3_nt: TGTGCTAGTGCCATGGACAGGTACTACGAGCAGTACTTC

v_call: TRBV11-3
cdr3_length: 19
d_call: TRBD2
j_call: TRBJ2-2
clone_size: -
cdr3_aa: CASSLGSRGLAENTGELFF
cdr3_nt: TGTGCCAGCAGCTTAGGGTCGAGGGGCCTAGCGGAGAACACCGGGGAGCTGTTTTTT

v_call: TRBV30
cdr3_length: 16
d_call: TRBD1
j_call: TRBJ1-1
clone_size: -
cdr3_aa: CAWSGKTGERRTEAFF
cdr3_nt: TGTGCCTGGAGTGGGAAAACAGGGGAGAGAAGAACTGAAGCTTTCTTT

v_call: TRBV6-6
cdr3_length: 15
d_call: -
j_call: TRBJ2-1
clone_size: -
cdr3_aa: CASRDFANSDNEQFF
cdr3_nt: TGTGCCAGCAGGGACTTTGCAAATTCGGACAATGAGCAGTTCTTC

v_call: TRBV5-1
cdr3_length: 18
d_call: -
j_call: TRBJ2-7
clone_size: -
cdr3_aa: CASSLGTGTSLLGYEQYF
cdr3_nt: TGCGCCAGCAGCTTGGGTACTGGGACTTCCCTTCTGGGCTACGAGCAGTACTTC

v_call: TRBV7-2
cdr3_length: 15
d_call: TRBD1
j_call: TRBJ2-5
clone_size: -
cdr3_aa: CASSLDRGNQETQYF
cdr3_nt: TGTGCCAGCAGCTTAGACAGGGGAAACCAAGAGACCCAGTACTTC

v_call: TRBV2
cdr3_length: 15
d_call: -
j_call: TRBJ1-3
clone_size: -
cdr3_aa: CANAKFPGKGNTIYF
cdr3_nt: TGTGCCAACGCAAAATTCCCGGGGAAAGGAAACACCATATATTTT

v_call: TRBV11-1
cdr3_length: 15
d_call: -
j_call: TRBJ1-4
clone_size: once
cdr3_aa: CASSLGSRSSEKLFF
cdr3_nt: TGTGCCAGCAGCTTAGGCTCGCGGTCGTCTGAAAAACTGTTTTTT

v_call: TRBV6-6
cdr3_length: 13
d_call: -
j_call: TRBJ1-1
clone_size: -
cdr3_aa: CASSYEQNTEAFF
cdr3_nt: TGTGCCAGCAGTTACGAACAGAACACTGAAGCTTTCTTT

v_call: TRBV6-1
cdr3_length: 13
d_call: TRBD2
j_call: TRBJ2-7
clone_size: -
cdr3_aa: CASSLTSGYEQYF
cdr3_nt: TGTGCCAGCAGTCTCACTAGCGGCTACGAGCAGTACTTC

v_call: TRBV2
cdr3_length: 13
d_call: -
j_call: TRBJ1-1
clone_size: -
cdr3_aa: CASSEGLNTEAFF
cdr3_nt: TGTGCCAGCAGTGAAGGGCTTAACACTGAAGCTTTCTTT

v_call: TRBV11-3
cdr3_length: 11
d_call: -
j_call: TRBJ2-2
clone_size: -
cdr3_aa: CATENTGELFF
cdr3_nt: TGTGCCACCGAGAACACCGGGGAGCTGTTTTTT

v_call: TRBV28
cdr3_length: 13
d_call: -
j_call: TRBJ2-4
clone_size: -
cdr3_aa: CASSLWVGNIQYF
cdr3_nt: TGTGCCAGCAGTTTGTGGGTGGGGAACATTCAGTACTTC

v_call: TRBV4-2
cdr3_length: 12
d_call: TRBD2
j_call: TRBJ2-1
clone_size: few
cdr3_aa: CASSQGGLEQFF
cdr3_nt: TGTGCCAGCAGCCAGGGAGGGTTAGAGCAGTTCTTC

v_call: TRBV10-1
cdr3_length: 17
d_call: -
j_call: TRBJ2-3
clone_size: -
cdr3_aa: CASSRGTQRLAADTQYF
cdr3_nt: TGCGCCAGCAGCAGGGGGACACAAAGACTAGCCGCAGATACGCAGTATTTT

v_call: TRBV6-5
cdr3_length: 12
d_call: -
j_call: TRBJ2-7
clone_size: -
cdr3_aa: CASHYRGYEQYF
cdr3_nt: TGTGCCAGCCACTACAGAGGGTACGAGCAGTACTTC

v_call: TRBV7-9
cdr3_length: 14
d_call: -
j_call: TRBJ1-1
clone_size: -
cdr3_aa: CASSPGASSTEAFF
cdr3_nt: TGTGCCAGCAGCCCAGGTGCAAGTAGCACTGAAGCTTTCTTT

v_call: TRBV10-2
cdr3_length: 15
d_call: -
j_call: TRBJ2-7
clone_size: -
cdr3_aa: CASSGRDRPGGEQYF
cdr3_nt: TGCGCCAGCAGTGGAAGAGACAGGCCCGGGGGTGAGCAGTACTTC

v_call: TRBV19
cdr3_length: 15
d_call: TRBD2
j_call: TRBJ2-1
clone_size: -
cdr3_aa: CASSITSVTYNEQFF
cdr3_nt: TGTGCCAGTAGTATAACTAGCGTAACCTACAATGAGCAGTTCTTC

v_call: TRBV9
cdr3_length: 17
d_call: TRBD1
j_call: TRBJ2-2
clone_size: -
cdr3_aa: CASSVPRTGANTGELFF
cdr3_nt: TGTGCCAGCAGCGTCCCAAGGACAGGGGCGAACACCGGGGAGCTGTTTTTT

v_call: TRBV27
cdr3_length: 11
d_call: -
j_call: TRBJ2-5
clone_size: -
cdr3_aa: CASSFIETQYF
cdr3_nt: TGTGCCAGCAGTTTTATAGAGACCCAGTACTTC

v_call: TRBV2
cdr3_length: 14
d_call: -
j_call: TRBJ2-3
clone_size: -
cdr3_aa: CASKYDRNTDTQYF
cdr3_nt: TGTGCCAGCAAGTACGACAGGAACACAGATACGCAGTATTTT

v_call: TRBV11-1
cdr3_length: 14
d_call: -
j_call: TRBJ1-1
clone_size: -
cdr3_aa: CASSLRRMNTEAFF
cdr3_nt: TGTGCCAGCAGCTTGAGGAGGATGAACACTGAAGCTTTCTTT